This T cell receptor (beta chain) comes out of a study of T-cell reconstitution after alpha-beta-depleted transplantation in children (dated by TCRdb to the mid-2010s). Broadly, across the study: The study quantitatively tracked T-cell immune reconstitution after TCRalphabeta/CD19-depleted allogeneic hematopoietic cell transplantation in children using TCR repertoire profiling.

Library preparation used PCR. These reads were obtained on an Illumina HiSeq 2500. To normalize quantification of the TCRbeta repertoire, the TCR libraries were built with molecular barcoding that relied on unique molecular identifiers. TCRdb applied fastp at Q25 and MiXCR to the public reads, then kept only in-frame beta chains. Merged by CDR3 protein, the rows form single entries marked with the most common genes and DNA. The sample records about 230,000 distinct CDR3 sequences, about 12% of which are singletons. 2% to 3% of the sample lies in the top ten. Counted from cysteine to phenylalanine, this CDR3 has 16 amino acids. Solely the CDR3 DNA is kept, with 48 bases framed from the first base. The germline ends are 11 bases apart after V is trimmed by 0 bases and J by 1 base. CDR1 and CDR2 (SGHTA, FQGNSA) derive from the germline V gene. This clonotype was detected many times. No cognate antigen has been identified for it. No much larger clone exists at a distance of one base, and base qualities are not known.

Sequenced here: PBMCs from the stem cell graft donor, sampled from the stem cell graft. This sequence was found in a human donor who donated a stem cell graft to a child with acute lymphoblastic leukemia. The V and J segments used are TRBV7-2 and TRBJ2-3; the D gene lacks a confident call. In nucleotides, the sequence is TGTGCCAGCAGCTTAGCTTTTCCGGGCGGCACAGATACGCAGTATTTT. This is translated as CASSLAFPGGTDTQYF.